Listed here are 8 T cell receptor beta chains from one sample, sequenced in a study of graft-versus-host responses after intestinal transplantation. No antigen has been assigned to these receptors. Here immunoSEQ multiplex PCR was the method, and the copy in TCRdb shows in-frame clones only, minus some. Of over 45,000 clones detected, 85% to 95% appear once; the ten largest clones hold approximately 0.4%. The sample was unstimulated CD4+ T cells sorted from spleen or lymph node cells, taken before transplant. The receptors were sampled from a human donor who was the organ donor for an intestinal transplant.

CDR3: CASSLVRRTSAYNEQFF. The DNA of the CDR3 is TGTGCCAGCAGCTTAGTTCGGAGAACTAGCGCGTACAATGAGCAGTTCTTC. This chain joins TRBV7-2 and TRBJ2-1, with 7 bases lining up with TRBD2. J lost 4 bases, V lost 1 base, and 10 bases had no gene match. This CDR3 spans 17 amino acids. Germline V lookup: CDR1 SGHTA, CDR2 FQGNSA. The full variable domain, in which reference TRBV7-2 and TRBJ2-1 provide the parts outside the CDR3, is GAGVSQSPSNKVTEKGKDVELRCDPISGHTALYWYRQSLGQGLEFLIYFQGNSAPDKSGLPSDRFSAERTGGSVSTLTIQRTQQEDSAVYLCASSLVRRTSAYNEQFFGPGTRLTVL.

The J gene is TRBJ1-2, the V gene TRBV18, with D possibly TRBD1 on 5 matching bases. Per germline, CDR1 KGHSH and CDR2 LQKENI. The CDR3 loop spans 15 amino acids. V was clipped by 3 bases and J by 3 bases, with 14 bases between them. The CDR3 is CASSPTGTHYYGYTF. The CDR3 bases are TGTGCCAGCTCACCCACCGGGACTCACTACTATGGCTACACCTTC.

This chain joins TRBV10-3 and TRBJ1-2; 9 bases map to TRBD1. This CDR3 is built from 14 residues. Germline CDR1 is ENHRY and CDR2 is SYGVKD. Trimming cost V 11 bases and J 1 base; bases outside gene matches: 8. This CDR3 is CAPTGTGRNYGYTF. The CDR3 DNA sequence: TGTGCCCCCACAGGGACAGGGCGTAACTATGGCTACACCTTC.

About this clone: The junction does not match germline at one end; this may be a read error. CDR3 nucleotides: TGCGCCAGCAGCTCCGGCACCGATACGCAGTATTTT. It codes for CASSSGTDTQYF. The chain has TRBV5-1 and TRBJ2-3; D not resolved. There are 12 residues in the CDR3. From germline, CDR1 is SGHRS and CDR2 YFSETQ.

The V gene is TRBV5-1, the J gene TRBJ2-7; TRBD1 or TRBD2 may be the D gene (5 bases each). Germline values: CDR1 SGHRS, CDR2 YFSETQ. Trimming left V 4 bases short and J 3 bases short, with 14 bases between. The CDR3 has 14 amino acids. The CDR3 here is CASSPGAGVYEQYF. CDR3 DNA sequence: TGCGCCAGCAGCCCCGGGGCAGGAGTCTACGAGCAGTACTTC.

On this clone: Compared with germline, one end of the junction differs, possibly owing to a read error. In the same sample, other DNA sequences code for this CDR3. This chain links TRBV27 with TRBJ1-6; tentatively, D is TRBD1 (6 bases). Germline V gives CDR1 MNHEY, CDR2 SMNVEV (reference sequence). The CDR3 runs to 16 residues. The CDR3 coding sequence is TGCGCCACCAGAACGGGAAACAGGGTGGGCAATTCACCCCTCCACTTT. As protein: CATRTGNRVGNSPLHF.

This chain uses TRBV13 with TRBJ2-7; TRBD1 might be the D (6 bases). CDR3 length equals 14 residues. CDR1 is PRHDT, CDR2 FYEKMQ, per germline (reference sequence). V shed 5 bases and J shed 2 bases, with 13 bases lying between them. CDR3 sequence (DNA): TGTGCCAGCAGCCGACAGGACCCCCCCTACGAGCAGTACTTC. It yields the protein CASSRQDPPYEQYF.

Regarding this clone: The sample carries other DNA sequences with the same CDR3. This chain links TRBV5-4 with TRBJ2-3; no reliable D call. The CDR3 is 12 residues long. The V end lost 2 bases, the J end lost 2 bases, and 3 bases lay between the germline ends. Per germline, CDR1 SGHNT and CDR2 YYREEE (reference sequence). CDR3 nucleotides: TGTGCCAGCAGCTTCATCACAGATACGCAGTATTTT. This sequence encodes CASSFITDTQYF. Full variable domain (outside the CDR3, taken from reference TRBV5-4 and TRBJ2-3): ETGVTQSPTHLIKTRGQQVTLRCSSQSGHNTVSWYQQALGQGPQFIFQYYREEENGRGNFPPRFSGLQFPNYSSELNVNALELDDSALYLCASSFITDTQYFGPGTRLTVL.